These 27 T cell receptor beta chains share one sample of origin, sequenced in a study of OX40 agonist ivuxolimab in advanced cancers. Sequencing was performed with immunoSEQ multiplex PCR; in TCRdb, only in-frame clones are kept and a portion is missing. Seen here are about 19,000 clones, roughly 80% observed once, and the top ten hold about 27%. The sample was CD4+ or CD8+ T cells sorted from blood, taken in a trial of the OX40 agonist ivuxolimab. Receptors originate from an adult with an advanced solid tumor such as melanoma, head and neck, liver or kidney cancer.

The chain joins TRBV11-2 to TRBJ2-5, with a possible D match to TRBD2 (5 bases). Trimming removed 3 bases at V and 5 bases at J, with 10 bases between. The CDR3 is made up of 13 amino acids. Germline-derived CDR1 and CDR2 are SGHAT and FQNNGV. In DNA, the CDR3 is TGTGCCAGCAGCTTCACCCCGGGGGAGACCCAGTACTTC. Protein product: CASSFTPGETQYF.

The chain links TRBV19 to TRBJ2-3; weak D call: TRBD1 (5 bases). Germline-derived CDR1 and CDR2 are LNHDA and SQIVND (reference sequence). Deletions cut 4 bases from V and 4 bases from J, with 12 bases between. CDR3 length: 14 residues. This chain's CDR3 is CASSTDTNSDTQYF. The DNA for the CDR3 is TGTGCCAGTAGTACGGACACAAACTCAGATACGCAGTATTTT.

The rearrangement joins TRBV19 to TRBJ2-1; 10 nucleotides agree with TRBD2. V trimming: 7 bases; J trimming: 6 bases; junction bases outside the gene matches: 9. CDR1 is LNHDA, CDR2 SQIVND, per germline (reference sequence). The CDR3 sequence is 15 residues long. In nucleotides, the CDR3 is TGTGCCAGTACCAATCCCGGACTAGCGGTCAATGAGCAGTTCTTC. Translation gives CASTNPGLAVNEQFF.

The rearrangement links TRBV5-1 to TRBJ1-1, with TRBD1 identical over 8 bases. This CDR3 spans 15 amino acids. V was clipped by 0 bases and J by 1 base; unmatched bases: 2. Germline CDR1 and CDR2: SGHRS and YFSETQ. Here the CDR3 DNA reads TGCGCCAGCAGCTTGGCCGGGACAGGGAACACTGAAGCTTTCTTT. Encoded protein: CASSLAGTGNTEAFF.

V gene TRBV27 combines with J gene TRBJ1-1; D not resolved. The germline CDR1 and CDR2 sequences are MNHEY and SMNVEV (reference sequence). This CDR3 has 13 residues. V lost 5 bases and J lost 1, with 8 bases in between. This chain's CDR3 is CASSHLENTEAFF. The CDR3 DNA reads TGTGCCAGCAGTCACCTGGAGAACACTGAAGCTTTCTTT.

This clone was seen more than once but under ten times. The CDR3 coding sequence is TGCGCCAGCAGCCAAGAGACGGGGAGGGAGAATGAAAAACTGTTTTTT. Amino acid sequence: CASSQETGRENEKLFF. The V gene is TRBV4-1, the J gene TRBJ1-4, with unresolved D. Trimming pared 0 bases from V and 5 bases from J, leaving 13 bases between. The CDR3 runs 16 residues. Germline values: CDR1 MGHRA, CDR2 YSYEKL.

This sequence joins TRBV27 and TRBJ2-7; D is possibly TRBD1 or TRBD2 (5 bases each). Trimming left V 5 bases short and J 6 bases short, with 14 bases between. Germline CDR1 reads MNHEY; CDR2 reads SMNVEV (reference sequence). The CDR3 sequence is 13 residues long. The CDR3 DNA reads as TGTGCCAGCAGTAGGGGACCCCGAGCCGAGCAGTACTTC. This gives the protein CASSRGPRAEQYF.

The rearrangement joins TRBV2 to TRBJ1-3, with D possibly being TRBD1 (6 bases). Trimming stripped 6 bases from V and 1 base from J, with 16 bases between. The CDR3 spans 16 residues. CDR1 and CDR2 (germline): SNHLY, FYNNEI. As DNA, the CDR3 is TGTGCCAGCAGCCAGGGCGGGGGGCAATCTGGAAACACCATATATTTT. Encoded protein: CASSQGGGQSGNTIYF.

The chain employs TRBV25-1 and TRBJ1-2; the D is unclear. This CDR3 region has 11 residues. Trimming removed 3 bases at V and 5 bases at J, with 4 bases between. Germline V CDR1 and CDR2: MGHDK, SYGVNS. The CDR3 region is CASSDLYGYTF. CDR3 DNA sequence: TGTGCCAGCAGTGACCTTTATGGCTACACCTTC.

This chain links TRBV5-1 with TRBJ1-5, with a tentative D call TRBD1 (6 bases). Germline-derived CDR1 and CDR2 are SGHRS and YFSETQ. The CDR3 extends over 14 amino acids. The V and J ends lost 9 bases and 1 base respectively, with 14 bases between them. CDR3 loop: CATVRGRSNQPQHF. In DNA, the CDR3 is TGCGCCACGGTCCGGGGGCGAAGCAATCAGCCCCAGCATTTT.

V is TRBV11-2 and J is TRBJ2-6, with TRBD1 identical over 10 bases. This CDR3 is 17 amino acids long. Germline CDR1 and CDR2: SGHAT and FQNNGV. The V segment lost 5 bases and the J segment 0 bases; nucleotides outside the gene matches: 4. The CDR3 spells CASSAGTGASGANVLTF. As DNA, the CDR3 is TGTGCCAGCAGCGCCGGGACAGGGGCCTCTGGGGCCAACGTCCTGACTTTC.

The chain uses TRBV6-5 and TRBJ2-7; 8 nucleotides line up with TRBD1. Germline lookup yields CDR1 MNHEY and CDR2 SVGAGI. The CDR3 extends over 15 amino acids. V trimming: 4 bases; J trimming: 1 base; junction bases outside the gene matches: 6. Written as DNA, the CDR3 is TGTGCCAGCAGTTGGACAGGGATAAAATCCTACGAGCAGTACTTC. Its protein product is CASSWTGIKSYEQYF.

This rearrangement joins TRBV7-1 to TRBJ2-2; D ambiguous. TRBV7-1 has ORF status, its function being uncertain. V dropped 5 bases and J dropped 3 bases, with 13 bases sitting between them. This CDR3 spans 15 amino acids. The CDR3: CASSLGTSYTGELFF. CDR3 DNA sequence: TGTGCCAGCAGCCTAGGCACTTCTTACACCGGGGAGCTGTTTTTT.

The chain couples TRBV5-1 to TRBJ2-7, with 14 bases aligning to TRBD2. From germline, CDR1 is SGHRS and CDR2 YFSETQ. V was clipped by 4 bases and J by 3 bases; unmatched bases: 6. CDR3 length equals 16 residues. The CDR3 reads CASSAQGTSGGYEQYF. The CDR3 bases are TGCGCCAGCAGCGCTCAAGGGACTAGCGGGGGCTACGAGCAGTACTTC.

The rearrangement joins TRBV21-1 to TRBJ1-1; TRBD1 is taken as the D call from the table, unchecked against the DNA. TRBV21-1 is an annotated pseudogene. The CDR3 has 15 residues. In nucleotides, the CDR3 is TGTGCCAGCAGCCCGACCAGGGGGCCTAACACTGAAGCTTTCTTT. This codes for CASSPTRGPNTEAFF.

This chain uses TRBV6-5 with TRBJ2-1; D might be TRBD1 (6 bases). With 5 bases removed from V and 4 bases from J, the gap between germline ends came to 9 bases. Germline CDR1 MNHEY, CDR2 SVGAGI. The CDR3 runs 13 residues. This CDR3 is CASSRTDYNEQFF. DNA for the CDR3: TGTGCCAGCAGTCGGACAGATTACAATGAGCAGTTCTTC.

J is TRBJ2-3 and V is TRBV6-5; 7 bases are shared with TRBD2. The trim removed 2 bases at V and 3 bases at J, leaving 5 bases unmatched. Per the germline V gene, CDR1 is MNHEY and CDR2 is SVGAGI. This CDR3 is built from 15 residues. The chain's CDR3 is CASSYGKGLTDTQYF. In DNA, the CDR3 is TGTGCCAGCAGTTACGGCAAGGGACTAACAGATACGCAGTATTTT.

This clone came up once. The genes are TRBV11-2 and TRBJ2-3, with TRBD1 matching 9 bases. CDR3 length equals 15 residues. Germline V gives CDR1 SGHAT, CDR2 FQNNGV. V gave up 7 bases and J gave up 0 bases; unmatched junction bases: 5. CDR3 sequence (DNA): TGTGCCAGCATCACAGGGGGCGCGAGCACAGATACGCAGTATTTT. Protein: CASITGGASTDTQYF.

The chain joins TRBV28 to TRBJ2-3; D not certain. V lost 4 bases and J 0 bases, leaving 8 bases between the germline ends. The CDR3 extends over 14 amino acids. Germline V CDR1 and CDR2: MDHEN, SYDVKM. CDR3 bases: TGTGCCAGCAGTTCCGGGCTTAGCACAGATACGCAGTATTTT. Protein product: CASSSGLSTDTQYF.

This clone was counted a single time. The gene calls are TRBV28 and TRBJ2-3; TRBD1 might be the D (5 bases). Trimming removed 0 bases from V and 2 bases from J, with 15 bases in between. Per germline, CDR1 MDHEN and CDR2 SYDVKM. This CDR3 comprises 17 residues. CDR3 DNA sequence: TGTGCCAGCAGTTTATGGAAGGGGCGACAGCCCACAGATACGCAGTATTTT. It is translated as CASSLWKGRQPTDTQYF.

The chain employs TRBV19 and TRBJ2-7, with a possible D match to TRBD2 (5 bases). CDR3 size: 13 residues. Germline V gene lookup returns CDR1 LNHDA and CDR2 SQIVND (reference sequence). The V end was cut by 1 base, the J end by 3 bases, with 7 bases between. The CDR3 nucleotides read TGTGCCAGTAGTATAGGGACTGACTACGAGCAGTACTTC. This translates into CASSIGTDYEQYF.

This rearrangement joins TRBV27 to TRBJ2-1; tentatively, D is TRBD1 or TRBD2 (6 bases each). The ends were cut back, 2 bases at V and 2 bases at J, with 7 bases in the middle. The CDR3 is 14 amino acids. CDR1 is MNHEY and CDR2 is SMNVEV in the germline V gene (reference sequence). The DNA for the CDR3 is TGTGCCAGCAGTTTAAGGGGGGCCTACAATGAGCAGTTCTTC. Translation: CASSLRGAYNEQFF.

This chain connects TRBV15 to TRBJ2-1; 10 bases fit TRBD2. The CDR3 consists of 15 residues. The trim removed 1 base at V and 5 bases at J, leaving 2 bases unmatched. Germline CDR1 is LNHNV and CDR2 is YYDKDF (reference sequence). The DNA of the CDR3 is TGTGCCACCAGCAGAGCACTAGCGGGGAACAATGAGCAGTTCTTC. Amino acid sequence: CATSRALAGNNEQFF.

This rearrangement joins TRBV9 to TRBJ2-1; 8 bases line up with TRBD1. CDR3 size: 13 residues. Per the germline V gene, CDR1 is SGDLS and CDR2 is YYNGEE. J was trimmed by 12 bases and V by 4 bases; bases with no gene match: 9. This chain's CDR3 is CASSPQVGTGQFF. CDR3 DNA: TGTGCCAGCAGCCCCCAGGTCGGGACAGGGCAGTTCTTC.

This clone was counted only a few times. The chain uses TRBV27 and TRBJ1-1; 7 bases are a match to TRBD1. The germline gives CDR1 MNHEY, CDR2 SMNVEV (reference sequence). The CDR3 extends over 13 amino acids. J was trimmed by 5 bases and V by 7 bases; bases with no gene match: 7. This CDR3 is CASTPEGATEAFF. CDR3 in DNA: TGTGCCAGCACCCCGGAGGGGGCAACTGAAGCTTTCTTT.

The gene calls are TRBV10-2 and TRBJ2-1; 10 bases line up with TRBD1. V shed 9 bases and J 10 bases; nucleotides not matched to a gene: 9. Germline V gene sequence: CDR1 WSHSY, CDR2 SAAADI. CDR3 size: 13 residues. The CDR3 DNA reads TGCGCCAGTAGAACCGGGACAGGGGTCGAGCAGTTCTTC. Protein product: CASRTGTGVEQFF.

The chain carries TRBV15 and TRBJ1-5, with a weak D call TRBD1 (6 bases). Trimming stripped 2 bases from V and 3 bases from J, with 20 bases between. CDR1 LNHNV and CDR2 YYDKDF come from the germline V gene (reference sequence). The CDR3 runs to 18 residues. CDR3 nucleotide sequence: TGTGCCACCAGCAGACCCCCGTGGGGGGGCGAGGTCAATCAGCCCCAGCATTTT. Translating gives CATSRPPWGGEVNQPQHF.